This T cell receptor (beta chain) was captured by sequencing in a study of blood T cell repertoires in COVID-19. Study-level information: The United States, Italy and Spain were the sources of the acute and convalescent COVID-19 samples. In each case, the material was cDNA or gDNA derived from T cells, B-cell-depleted T cells, or PBMCs.

Authors' methods: Using reference gene primer amplification, nucleated cell counts were estimated. Assay: immunoSEQ multiplex PCR; the TCRdb copy retains only in-frame clones and omits some. V, J and clone size are taken as reported in that table, and D and trimming were inferred from the DNA itself. Among approximately 250,000 clones listed, just over 85% were seen once. The CDR3 spans 14 residues. V lost 2 bases, J lost 5 bases, and 8 bases stayed unmatched. Germline-derived CDR1 and CDR2 are GTSNPN and SVGIG (reference sequence). The chain couples TRBV30 to TRBJ2-7; 8 nucleotides line up with TRBD2. The receptor comes from a man aged 25 to 40 who had recovered from COVID-19. Sequenced input: peripheral blood. CDR3 bases: TGTGCCTGGAGTCCCGGGACTAGTCCCCACGAGCAGTACTTC. Amino acid sequence: CAWSPGTSPHEQYF. Looking up the rest from reference TRBV30 and TRBJ2-7 gives the full variable domain: SQTIHQWPATLVQPVGSPLSLECTVEGTSNPNLYWYRQAAGRGLQLLFYSVGIGQISSEVPQNLSASRPQDRQFILSSKKLLLSDSGFYLCAWSPGTSPHEQYFGPGTRLTVT.